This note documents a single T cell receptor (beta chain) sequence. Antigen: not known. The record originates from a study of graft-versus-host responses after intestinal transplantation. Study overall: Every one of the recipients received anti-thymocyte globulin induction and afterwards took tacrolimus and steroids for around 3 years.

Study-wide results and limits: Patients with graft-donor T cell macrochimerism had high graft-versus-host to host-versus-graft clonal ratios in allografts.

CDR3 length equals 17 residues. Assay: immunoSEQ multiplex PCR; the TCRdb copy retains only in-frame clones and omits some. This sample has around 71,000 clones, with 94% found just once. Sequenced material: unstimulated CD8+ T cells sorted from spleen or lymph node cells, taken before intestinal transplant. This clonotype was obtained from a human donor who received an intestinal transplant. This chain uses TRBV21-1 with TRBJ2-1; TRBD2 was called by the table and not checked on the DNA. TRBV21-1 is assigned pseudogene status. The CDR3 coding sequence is TGTGCCAGCAGCAAAGAACCGGGACTAGCGGTTCCAAATGAGCAGTTCTTC. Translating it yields CASSKEPGLAVPNEQFF.